The 20 T cell receptor beta chains below come from one sample, sequenced in a study of T cells in tuberculosis (dated by TCRdb to 2017 to 2018). The library was prepared using the immunoSEQ multiplex PCR assay. The table was pulled from immuneACCESS by TCRdb, which kept in-frame rearrangements only. Such tables lose some clones; where checked, under half of the loss comes from unresolved V genes, and the rest has no known cause. The sample table shows 25,000 to 35,000 clones, and 70% to 90% are seen once. The ten top clones hold 5% to 5.5% of the sample. In light of the paper, this sample's time point label describes: new active TB diagnosis, blood taken before or within 7 days of starting treatment. Material: PBMCs, obtained at tuberculosis diagnosis. The receptor source for this set is an adult with tuberculosis.

The chain links TRBV10-3 to TRBJ2-7; 7 bases align to TRBD1. The CDR3 is made up of 14 amino acids. V lost 0 bases, J lost 9 bases, and 8 bases stayed unmatched. The germline CDR1 and CDR2 sequences are ENHRY and SYGVKD. The CDR3 loop is CAISESRQGVGQYF. The CDR3 DNA reads TGTGCCATCAGTGAGTCACGGCAGGGGGTTGGGCAGTACTTC.

V is TRBV1 and J is TRBJ1-6; the table's D call of TRBD1 was not tested on the DNA. TRBV1 is tagged as a pseudogene. This CDR3 comprises 11 residues. The CDR3, as DNA: TGCACCAACACAAGAAATTCACCCCTCCACTTT. Protein sequence: CTNTRNSPLHF.

This chain uses TRBV7-2 with TRBJ2-5; 9 bases map to TRBD2. The CDR3 extends over 17 amino acids. After removal of 2 bases from V and 3 bases from J, the junction contained 10 bases not matched to a gene. Germline CDR1 is SGHTA and CDR2 is FQGNSA. The CDR3 region has the DNA TGTGCCAGCAGCTTAAGGCTAGCGGGGCGGGTAAAAGAGACCCAGTACTTC. Its protein is CASSLRLAGRVKETQYF.

The chain carries TRBV4-2 and TRBJ2-7; a possible D gene is TRBD2 (6 bases). V shed 0 bases and J shed 3 bases, with 12 bases lying between them. Germline V gives CDR1 LGHNA, CDR2 YNFKEQ. The CDR3 is 15 amino acids. The CDR3 coding sequence is TGTGCCAGCAGCCAAGATACTAGCCCGTTCTACGAGCAGTACTTC. Protein: CASSQDTSPFYEQYF.

V gene TRBV28 combines with J gene TRBJ1-2; no definite D call. Deletions cut 8 bases from V and 6 bases from J, with 22 bases between. CDR1 MDHEN and CDR2 SYDVKM come from the germline V gene. The CDR3 is made up of 15 amino acids. CDR3 protein: CASVLDATLRDGYTF. The CDR3 nucleotides read TGTGCCAGCGTTCTCGATGCGACCTTGAGGGATGGCTACACCTTC.

J is TRBJ2-1 and V is TRBV7-6, with a possible D match to TRBD1 (6 bases). The CDR3 is made up of 16 amino acids. In germline, CDR1 is SGHVS, CDR2 FNYEAQ. V was cut by 5 bases and J by 1 base, with 15 bases left in between. CDR3: CASSPMIQGSYNEQFF. The DNA of the CDR3 is TGTGCCAGCAGCCCAATGATACAGGGTTCCTACAATGAGCAGTTCTTC.

This rearrangement joins TRBV6-1 to TRBJ2-5; D is possibly TRBD1 (5 bases). The CDR3 loop spans 16 amino acids. Germline V gene lookup returns CDR1 MNHNS and CDR2 SASEGT. Trimming pared 2 bases from V and 4 bases from J, leaving 17 bases between. The CDR3 DNA follows: TGTGCCAGCAGTGAAACGGCCACGGCAGGGCTAGAGACCCAGTACTTC. Its protein product is CASSETATAGLETQYF.

The table lists this clone with a few counts. J is TRBJ1-6 and V is TRBV30, with 9 positions matching TRBD1. Germline CDR1 reads GTSNPN; CDR2 reads SVGIG (reference sequence). V trimming: 5 bases; J trimming: 10 bases; junction bases outside the gene matches: 6. This CDR3 contains 13 residues. CDR3 in amino acids: CAWEGQGISPLHF. The CDR3 nucleotides are TGTGCCTGGGAGGGACAGGGAATCTCACCCCTCCACTTT. Combining the CDR3 with reference TRBV30 and TRBJ1-6 gives the whole variable domain SQTIHQWPATLVQPVGSPLSLECTVEGTSNPNLYWYRQAAGRGLQLLFYSVGIGQISSEVPQNLSASRPQDRQFILSSKKLLLSDSGFYLCAWEGQGISPLHFGNGTRLTVT.

V gene TRBV7-3 combines with J gene TRBJ2-2; tentative D call: TRBD2 (6 bases). The CDR3 has 16 residues. Germline lookup yields CDR1 SGHTA and CDR2 FQGTGA. Trimming took off 5 bases at V and 0 bases at J, with 13 bases between the two ends. CDR3 sequence: CASSLSGASNTGELFF. The CDR3 nucleotides are TGTGCCAGCAGCCTTAGCGGAGCCTCGAACACCGGGGAGCTGTTTTTT.

V is TRBV5-4 and J is TRBJ1-3; D possibly corresponds to TRBD1 (5 bases). V shed 4 bases and J shed 4 bases, with 9 bases lying between them. The CDR3 has 13 amino acids. The germline gives CDR1 SGHNT, CDR2 YYREEE (reference sequence). CDR3 loop: CASSPGGGNTIYF. As DNA, the CDR3 is TGTGCCAGCAGCCCCGGGGGGGGAAACACCATATATTTT.

The V and J genes are TRBV12-5 and TRBJ2-2, with TRBD2 as a possible D gene (6 bases). Germline values: CDR1 LGHNT, CDR2 FRNRAP. The CDR3 totals 17 residues. V lost 5 bases to trimming and J lost 1 base, with 17 bases between them. The CDR3 sequence: CASGPNTPGLNTGELFF. CDR3 DNA sequence: TGTGCTAGTGGTCCCAATACCCCGGGACTGAACACCGGGGAGCTGTTTTTT.

The rearrangement joins TRBV11-3 to TRBJ1-2; D is undetermined. Trimming left V 1 base short and J 8 bases short, with 8 bases between. CDR1 is SGHNT and CDR2 is YENEEA in the germline V gene. The CDR3 totals 12 residues. The CDR3 reads CASSLAPRGYTF. The CDR3 region has the DNA TGTGCCAGCAGCTTAGCCCCTCGGGGCTACACCTTC.

The chain links TRBV30 to TRBJ2-1; TRBD2 matches at 7 bases. The CDR3 runs 20 residues. The germline V gene has CDR1 GTSNPN and CDR2 SVGIG (reference sequence). V trimming: 0 bases; J trimming: 0 bases; junction bases outside the gene matches: 17. In DNA, the CDR3 is TGTGCCTGGAGTGTACCCTTCCCAAGGAGCGGGGCGCCCTCCTACAATGAGCAGTTCTTC. It encodes CAWSVPFPRSGAPSYNEQFF.

About this clone: The germline gene is not matched at one end of the junction; a read error may be the cause. This chain uses TRBV6-5 with TRBJ2-7, with TRBD1 identical over 9 bases. CDR1 is MNHEY, CDR2 SVGAGI, per germline. The CDR3 is 16 residues long. The CDR3 DNA sequence: TGTGCCAGCAGTCACTCCGGGACAGGGAAGTCCTACGAGCAGTACTTC. Its protein is CASSHSGTGKSYEQYF.

V usage is TRBV4-3 and J usage is TRBJ2-1, with TRBD1 matching 9 bases. CDR1 LGHNA and CDR2 YSLEER come from the germline V gene. CDR3 length: 16 residues. J lost 7 bases, V lost 1 base, and 8 bases had no gene match. CDR3 coding DNA: TGCGCCAGCAGCCAAGTGGGCGGAGACAGGGGGAATGAGCAGTTCTTC. It encodes CASSQVGGDRGNEQFF.

This clone was observed a few times. The rearrangement links TRBV25-1 to TRBJ1-6; TRBD1 is a possible D gene (6 bases). The CDR3 is 15 amino acids. Trimming left V 3 bases short and J 9 bases short, with 15 bases between. CDR1 and CDR2 (germline): MGHDK, SYGVNS. The CDR3 nucleotides are TGTGCCAGCAGTGACGGATGGGGACAATCTTCACCCCTCCACTTT. This sequence encodes CASSDGWGQSSPLHF.

This clone was observed a handful of times. The rearrangement uses TRBV28 and TRBJ1-6, with TRBD1 identical over 9 bases. Germline V gives CDR1 MDHEN, CDR2 SYDVKM. The length of the CDR3 is 15 residues. Trimming cost V 4 bases and J 8 bases; bases outside gene matches: 6. In DNA form, the CDR3 reads TGTGCCAGCAGTTCCGGGACAGGGTTCGATTCACCCCTCCACTTT. This encodes CASSSGTGFDSPLHF.

The chain links TRBV6-5 to TRBJ2-5, with D unresolved. Trimming left V 6 bases short and J 5 bases short, with 10 bases between. The CDR3 is 12 residues long. Per germline, CDR1 MNHEY and CDR2 SVGAGI. The CDR3 protein is CASSVTGETQYF. In DNA form, the CDR3 reads TGTGCCAGCAGCGTTACGGGTGAGACCCAGTACTTC.

The chain employs TRBV7-8 and TRBJ1-1, with a weak D call TRBD1 (5 bases). With 0 bases removed from V and 0 bases from J, the gap between germline ends came to 11 bases. The CDR3 runs 16 residues. Germline CDR1 SGHVS, CDR2 FQNEAQ. The CDR3 sequence: CASSLAQGGLNTEAFF. As DNA, the CDR3 is TGTGCCAGCAGCTTAGCGCAGGGCGGTTTGAACACTGAAGCTTTCTTT.

The J gene is TRBJ1-1, the V gene TRBV19, with D uncertain. There are 13 residues in the CDR3. Looked up from germline, CDR1 is LNHDA and CDR2 is SQIVND (reference sequence). Deletions cut 3 bases from V and 1 base from J, with 6 bases between. The CDR3 spells CASSIRQNTEAFF. In DNA, the CDR3 is TGTGCCAGTAGTATTAGACAGAACACTGAAGCTTTCTTT.